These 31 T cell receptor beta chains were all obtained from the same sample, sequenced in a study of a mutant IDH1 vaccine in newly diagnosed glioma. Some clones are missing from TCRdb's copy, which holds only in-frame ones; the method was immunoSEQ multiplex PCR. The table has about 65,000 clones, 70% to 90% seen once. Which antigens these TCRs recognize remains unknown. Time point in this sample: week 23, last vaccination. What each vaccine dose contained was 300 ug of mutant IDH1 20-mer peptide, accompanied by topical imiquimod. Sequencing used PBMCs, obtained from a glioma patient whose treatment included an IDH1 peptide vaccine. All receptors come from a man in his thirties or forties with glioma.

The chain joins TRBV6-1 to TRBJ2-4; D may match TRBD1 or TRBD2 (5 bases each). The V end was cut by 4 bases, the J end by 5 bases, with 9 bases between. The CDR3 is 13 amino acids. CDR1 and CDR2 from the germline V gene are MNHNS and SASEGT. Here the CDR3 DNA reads TGTGCCAGCAGTGCTCAGGGACAAAACATTCAGTACTTC. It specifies CASSAQGQNIQYF.

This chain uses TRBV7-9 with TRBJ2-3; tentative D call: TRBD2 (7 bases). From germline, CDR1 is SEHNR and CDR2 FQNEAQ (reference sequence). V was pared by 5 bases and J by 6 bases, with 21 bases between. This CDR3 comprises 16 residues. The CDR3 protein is CASSPFGAGRGDTQYF. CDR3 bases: TGTGCCAGCAGCCCCTTCGGGGCAGGGAGGGGGGATACGCAGTATTTT.

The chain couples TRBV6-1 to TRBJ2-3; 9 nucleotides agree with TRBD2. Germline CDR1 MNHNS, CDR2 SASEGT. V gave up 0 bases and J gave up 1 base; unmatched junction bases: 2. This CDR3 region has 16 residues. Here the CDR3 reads CASSEAVAGGTDTQYF. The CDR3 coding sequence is TGTGCCAGCAGTGAAGCGGTAGCGGGGGGCACAGATACGCAGTATTTT.

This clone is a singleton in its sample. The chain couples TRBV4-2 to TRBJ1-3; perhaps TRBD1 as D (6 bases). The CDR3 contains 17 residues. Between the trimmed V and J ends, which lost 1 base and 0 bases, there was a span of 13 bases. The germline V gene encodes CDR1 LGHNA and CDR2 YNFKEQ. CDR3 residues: CASSQGQATISGNTIYF. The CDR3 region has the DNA TGTGCCAGCAGCCAAGGACAGGCTACCATCTCTGGAAACACCATATATTTT.

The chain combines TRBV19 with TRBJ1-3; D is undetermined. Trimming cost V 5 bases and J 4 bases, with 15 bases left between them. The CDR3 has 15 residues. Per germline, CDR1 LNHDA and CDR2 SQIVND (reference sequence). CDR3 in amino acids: CASSFAGSAGNTIYF. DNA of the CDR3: TGTGCCAGTAGTTTCGCAGGCTCCGCAGGAAACACCATATATTTT.

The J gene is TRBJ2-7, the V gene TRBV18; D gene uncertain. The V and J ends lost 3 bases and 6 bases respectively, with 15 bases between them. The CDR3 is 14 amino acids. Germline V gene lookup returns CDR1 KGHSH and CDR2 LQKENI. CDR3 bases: TGTGCCAGCTCACCCCTCGGAAAGACGGGCGAGCAGTACTTC. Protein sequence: CASSPLGKTGEQYF.

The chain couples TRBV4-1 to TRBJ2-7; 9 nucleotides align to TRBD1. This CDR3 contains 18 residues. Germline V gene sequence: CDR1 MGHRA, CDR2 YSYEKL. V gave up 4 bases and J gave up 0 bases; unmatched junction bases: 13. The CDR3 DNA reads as TGCGCCAGCAGCCGATCGACGTCCGGGACAGGGCTCTCCTACGAGCAGTACTTC. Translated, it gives CASSRSTSGTGLSYEQYF.

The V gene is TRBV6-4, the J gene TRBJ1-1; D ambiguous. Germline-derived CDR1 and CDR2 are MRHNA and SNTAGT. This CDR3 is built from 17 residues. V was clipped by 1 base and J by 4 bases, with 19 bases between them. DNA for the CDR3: TGTGCCAGCAGTGACTACGGGATTGGGGATGCGTTCACTGAAGCTTTCTTT. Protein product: CASSDYGIGDAFTEAFF.

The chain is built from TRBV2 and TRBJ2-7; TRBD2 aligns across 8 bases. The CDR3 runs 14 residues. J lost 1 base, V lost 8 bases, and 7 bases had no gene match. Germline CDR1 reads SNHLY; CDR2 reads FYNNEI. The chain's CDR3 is CASVETSESYEQYF. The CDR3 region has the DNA TGTGCCAGCGTCGAGACTAGCGAGTCCTACGAGCAGTACTTC.

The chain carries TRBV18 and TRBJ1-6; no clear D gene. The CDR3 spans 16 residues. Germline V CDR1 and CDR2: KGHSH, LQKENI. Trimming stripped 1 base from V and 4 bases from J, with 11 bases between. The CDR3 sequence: CASSPQGELYNSPLHF. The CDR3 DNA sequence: TGTGCCAGCTCACCACAGGGAGAACTGTATAATTCACCCCTCCACTTT.

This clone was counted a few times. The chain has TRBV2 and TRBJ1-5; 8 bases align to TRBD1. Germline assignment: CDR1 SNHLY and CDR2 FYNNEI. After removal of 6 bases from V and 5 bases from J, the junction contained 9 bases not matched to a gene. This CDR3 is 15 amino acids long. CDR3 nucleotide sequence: TGTGCCAGCAGCCCGGACAGGGCGGGGTATCAGCCCCAGCATTTT. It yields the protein CASSPDRAGYQPQHF.

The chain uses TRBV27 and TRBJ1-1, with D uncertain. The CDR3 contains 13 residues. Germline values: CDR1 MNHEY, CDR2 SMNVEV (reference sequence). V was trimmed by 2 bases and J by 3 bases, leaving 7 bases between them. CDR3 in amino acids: CASSLGLYTEAFF. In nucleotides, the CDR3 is TGTGCCAGCAGTTTAGGGTTGTACACTGAAGCTTTCTTT.

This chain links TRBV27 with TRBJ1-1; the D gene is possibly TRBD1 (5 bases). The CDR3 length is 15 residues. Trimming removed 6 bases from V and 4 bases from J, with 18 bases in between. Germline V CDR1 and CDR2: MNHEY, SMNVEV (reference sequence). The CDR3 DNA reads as TGTGCCAGCAGCTGGGGGGTCTCAGGGCGCACTGAAGCTTTCTTT. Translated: CASSWGVSGRTEAFF.

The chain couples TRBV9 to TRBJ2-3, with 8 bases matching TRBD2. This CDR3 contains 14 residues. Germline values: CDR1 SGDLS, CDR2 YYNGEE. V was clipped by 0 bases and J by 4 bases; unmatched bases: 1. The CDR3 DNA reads TGTGCCAGCAGCGTAGACGGGGGGGCAGATACGCAGTATTTT. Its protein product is CASSVDGGADTQYF.

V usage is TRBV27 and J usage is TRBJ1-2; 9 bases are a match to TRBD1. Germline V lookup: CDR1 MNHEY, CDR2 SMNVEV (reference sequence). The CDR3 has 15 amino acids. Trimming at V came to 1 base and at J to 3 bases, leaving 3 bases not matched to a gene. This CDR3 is CASSLLGTGHYGYTF. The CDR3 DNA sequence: TGTGCCAGCAGTTTATTAGGGACAGGGCACTATGGCTACACCTTC.

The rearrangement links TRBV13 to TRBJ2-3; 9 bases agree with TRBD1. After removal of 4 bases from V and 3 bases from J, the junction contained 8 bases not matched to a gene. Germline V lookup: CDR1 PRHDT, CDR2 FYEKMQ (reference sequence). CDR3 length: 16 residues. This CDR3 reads CASSYTRQGVTDTQYF. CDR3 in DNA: TGTGCCAGCAGCTATACCCGACAGGGGGTTACAGATACGCAGTATTTT.

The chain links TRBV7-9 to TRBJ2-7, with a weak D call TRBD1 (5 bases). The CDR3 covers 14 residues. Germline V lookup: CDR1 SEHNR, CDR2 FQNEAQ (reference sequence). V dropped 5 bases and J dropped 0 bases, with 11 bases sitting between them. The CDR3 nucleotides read TGTGCCAGCAGCCAACTCGACAGCTCCTACGAGCAGTACTTC. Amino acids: CASSQLDSSYEQYF.

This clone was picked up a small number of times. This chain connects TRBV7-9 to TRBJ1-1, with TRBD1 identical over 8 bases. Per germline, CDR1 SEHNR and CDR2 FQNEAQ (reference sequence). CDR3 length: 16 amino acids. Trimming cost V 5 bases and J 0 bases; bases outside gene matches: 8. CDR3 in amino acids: CASSVGQGILNTEAFF. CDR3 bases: TGTGCCAGCAGCGTCGGACAGGGAATCTTGAACACTGAAGCTTTCTTT. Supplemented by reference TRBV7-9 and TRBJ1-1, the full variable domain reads DTGVSQNPRHKITKRGQNVTFRCDPISEHNRLYWYRQTLGQGPEFLTYFQNEAQLEKSRLLSDRFSAERPKGSFSTLEIQRTEQGDSAMYLCASSVGQGILNTEAFFGQGTRLTVV.

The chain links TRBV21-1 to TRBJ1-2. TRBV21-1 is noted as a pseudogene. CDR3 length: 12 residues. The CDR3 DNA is TGTGCCCCGGGGGACGCAGACTATGGCTACACCTTC. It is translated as CAPGDADYGYTF.

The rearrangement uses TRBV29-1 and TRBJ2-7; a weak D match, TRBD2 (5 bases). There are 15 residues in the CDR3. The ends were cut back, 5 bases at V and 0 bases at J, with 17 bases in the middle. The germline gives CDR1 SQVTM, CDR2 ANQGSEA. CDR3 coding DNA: TGCAGCGTTACACCCGCCCAGGCGGGCTCCTACGAGCAGTACTTC. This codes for CSVTPAQAGSYEQYF.

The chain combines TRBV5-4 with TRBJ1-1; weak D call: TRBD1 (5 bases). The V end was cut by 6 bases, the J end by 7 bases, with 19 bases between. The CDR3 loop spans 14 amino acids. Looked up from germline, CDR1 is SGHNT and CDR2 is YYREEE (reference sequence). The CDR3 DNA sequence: TGTGCCAGCACCGAAAAGGGGATCCTGCTTGAAGCTTTCTTT. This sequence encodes CASTEKGILLEAFF. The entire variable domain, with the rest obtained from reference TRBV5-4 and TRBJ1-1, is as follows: ETGVTQSPTHLIKTRGQQVTLRCSSQSGHNTVSWYQQALGQGPQFIFQYYREEENGRGNFPPRFSGLQFPNYSSELNVNALELDDSALYLCASTEKGILLEAFFGQGTRLTVV.

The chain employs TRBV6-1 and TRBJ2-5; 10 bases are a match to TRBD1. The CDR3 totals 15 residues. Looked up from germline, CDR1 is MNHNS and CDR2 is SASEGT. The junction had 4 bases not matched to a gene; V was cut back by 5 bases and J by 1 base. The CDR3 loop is CASSWGTGVQETQYF. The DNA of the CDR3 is TGTGCCAGCAGTTGGGGGACAGGGGTCCAAGAGACCCAGTACTTC.

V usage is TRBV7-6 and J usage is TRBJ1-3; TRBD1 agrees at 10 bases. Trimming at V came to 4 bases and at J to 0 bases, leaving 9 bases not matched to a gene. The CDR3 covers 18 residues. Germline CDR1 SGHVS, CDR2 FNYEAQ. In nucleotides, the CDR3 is TGTGCCAGCAGCTGGGACAGGGGCCCTGGAAGCTCTGGAAACACCATATATTTT. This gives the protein CASSWDRGPGSSGNTIYF.

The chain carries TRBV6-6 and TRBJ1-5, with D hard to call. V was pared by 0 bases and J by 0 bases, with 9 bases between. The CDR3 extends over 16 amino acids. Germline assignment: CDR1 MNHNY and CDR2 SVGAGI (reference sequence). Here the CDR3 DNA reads TGTGCCAGCAGTTACTCGAGCTGGTATAGCAATCAGCCCCAGCATTTT. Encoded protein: CASSYSSWYSNQPQHF.

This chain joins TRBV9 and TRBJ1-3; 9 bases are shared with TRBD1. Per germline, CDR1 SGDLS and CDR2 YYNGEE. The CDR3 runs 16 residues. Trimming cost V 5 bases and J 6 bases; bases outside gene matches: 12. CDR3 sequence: CASSPGTGFLENTIYF. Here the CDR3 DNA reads TGTGCCAGCAGTCCCGGGACAGGGTTTTTGGAAAACACCATATATTTT.

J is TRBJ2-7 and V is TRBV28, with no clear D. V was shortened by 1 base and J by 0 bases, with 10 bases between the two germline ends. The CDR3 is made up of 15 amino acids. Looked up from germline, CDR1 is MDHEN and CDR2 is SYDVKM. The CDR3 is CASSLFGGSSYEQYF. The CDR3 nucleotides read TGTGCCAGCAGTTTATTTGGCGGTTCCTCCTACGAGCAGTACTTC.

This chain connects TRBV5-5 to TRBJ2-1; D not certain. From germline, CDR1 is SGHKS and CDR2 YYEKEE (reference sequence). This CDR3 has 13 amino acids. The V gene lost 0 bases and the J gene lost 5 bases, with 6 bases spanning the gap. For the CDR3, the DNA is TGTGCCAGCAGCTTGGAAGGAGACAATGAGCAGTTCTTC. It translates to CASSLEGDNEQFF.

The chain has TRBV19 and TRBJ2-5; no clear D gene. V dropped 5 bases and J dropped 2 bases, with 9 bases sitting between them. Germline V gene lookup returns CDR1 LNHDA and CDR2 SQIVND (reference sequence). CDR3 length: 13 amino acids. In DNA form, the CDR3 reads TGTGCCAGTAGTGTTTTGCAACAAGAGACCCAGTACTTC. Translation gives CASSVLQQETQYF.

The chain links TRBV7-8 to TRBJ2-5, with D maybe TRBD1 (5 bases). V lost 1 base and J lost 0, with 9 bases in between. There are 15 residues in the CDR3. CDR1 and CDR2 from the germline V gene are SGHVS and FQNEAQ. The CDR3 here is CASSLGYRYQETQYF. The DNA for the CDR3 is TGTGCCAGCAGCTTAGGCTACAGGTACCAAGAGACCCAGTACTTC.

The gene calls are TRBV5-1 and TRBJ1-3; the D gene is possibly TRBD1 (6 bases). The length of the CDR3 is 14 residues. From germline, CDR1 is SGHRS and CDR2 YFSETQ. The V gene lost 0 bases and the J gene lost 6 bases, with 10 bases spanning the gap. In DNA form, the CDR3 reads TGCGCCAGCAGCTTGGAACAGGGAGTAAACACCATATATTTT. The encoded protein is CASSLEQGVNTIYF.

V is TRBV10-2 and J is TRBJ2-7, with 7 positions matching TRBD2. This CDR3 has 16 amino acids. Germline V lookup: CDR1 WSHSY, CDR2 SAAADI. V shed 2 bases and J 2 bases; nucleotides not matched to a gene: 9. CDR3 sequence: CASSEPPGLTTYEQYF. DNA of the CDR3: TGCGCCAGCAGTGAGCCACCGGGACTAACTACCTACGAGCAGTACTTC.